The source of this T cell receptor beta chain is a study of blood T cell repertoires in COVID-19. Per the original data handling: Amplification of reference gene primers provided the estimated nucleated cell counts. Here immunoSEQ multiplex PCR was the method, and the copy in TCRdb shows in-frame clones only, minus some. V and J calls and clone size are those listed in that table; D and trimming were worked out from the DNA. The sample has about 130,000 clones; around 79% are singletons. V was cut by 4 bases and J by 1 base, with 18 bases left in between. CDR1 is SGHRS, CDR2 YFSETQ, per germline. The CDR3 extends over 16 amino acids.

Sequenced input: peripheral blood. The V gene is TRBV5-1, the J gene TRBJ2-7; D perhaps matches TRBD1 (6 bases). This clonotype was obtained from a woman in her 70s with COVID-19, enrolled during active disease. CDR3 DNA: TGCGCCAGCAGCACGCAAGGACAGCTGTCATCCTACGAGCAGTACTTC. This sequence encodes CASSTQGQLSSYEQYF.